The 5 T cell receptor beta chains presented below share a single source sample, sequenced in a study of beta chain features in type 1 diabetes. Antigens for these TCRs are unknown. Study results and limitations: Within each of all four CD4+ subsets, Type 1 diabetes patients had TCRB CDR3s that were moderately but significantly shorter.

As every portion of the isolated RNA was reverse transcribed, the sequencing read expressed TCRB transcripts. TCRdb's table, derived via immunoSEQ multiplex PCR, lists solely in-frame clones and lacks some. The table has more than 550,000 clones, over 12% seen once. The material sequenced was naive CD4+ T cells from blood. All receptors derive from a man between 18 and 29 years old with type 1 diabetes.

This clone was observed a handful of times. DNA of the CDR3: TGTGCCACCAGCGGCCGGGGGACAGTCCAAGGGGCCCAGTACTTC. It codes for CATSGRGTVQGAQYF. V and J are TRBV15 and TRBJ2-5; D possibly corresponds to TRBD1 (7 bases). The germline gives CDR1 LNHNV, CDR2 YYDKDF (reference sequence). This CDR3 is built from 15 residues. The ends were cut back, 5 bases at V and 9 bases at J, with 22 bases in the middle.

V and J are TRBV6-5 and TRBJ1-2; possible D gene TRBD1, 6 bases. Trimming took off 6 bases at V and 2 bases at J, with 10 bases between the two ends. Germline assignment: CDR1 MNHEY and CDR2 SVGAGI. This CDR3 has 13 amino acids. The CDR3 reads CASSQTGNYGYTF. CDR3 sequence (DNA): TGTGCCAGCAGCCAAACAGGGAACTATGGCTACACCTTC.

This chain's CDR3 is CATSIEGQGIQETQYF. CDR3 DNA sequence: TGTGCCACCAGCATCGAAGGACAGGGGATCCAAGAGACCCAGTACTTC. The chain combines TRBV15 with TRBJ2-5, with 9 bases fitting TRBD1. The CDR3 loop spans 16 amino acids. V shed 4 bases and J 1 base; nucleotides not matched to a gene: 7. Per germline, CDR1 LNHNV and CDR2 YYDKDF (reference sequence).

This clone was counted only a few times. The V call is TRBV19, the J call TRBJ2-3; 8 bases line up with TRBD2. CDR1 and CDR2 from the germline V gene are LNHDA and SQIVND (reference sequence). The ends lost 10 bases at V and 4 bases at J; junction bases unmatched: 13. CDR3 size: 15 residues. CDR3 in DNA: TGTGCCACCGCTCGCCCCAGCGGGAGAGCAGATACGCAGTATTTT. It yields the protein CATARPSGRADTQYF.

This clone was counted between two and nine times. This sample also contains other DNA sequences that code for the same CDR3. The rearrangement uses TRBV30 and TRBJ1-2; D unresolved. The length of the CDR3 is 12 residues. Germline lookup yields CDR1 GTSNPN and CDR2 SVGIG (reference sequence). V lost 0 bases, J lost 4 bases, and 6 bases lay in between. In DNA form, the CDR3 reads TGTGCCTGGAGTGTGATGGGCTATGGCTACACCTTC. This gives the protein CAWSVMGYGYTF.